Detailed here is one TCR beta chain. Authors' processing steps: It was from reference gene primer amplification that nucleated cell counts were estimated. Assay used: immunoSEQ multiplex PCR; TCRdb lists only in-frame clones, some missing. From that table come the V and J calls and clone size; the DNA was used to work out D and trimming. Altogether more than 95,000 clones are present, roughly 87% being singletons, with the ten largest covering less than 9.5%. These data originate in a study of blood T cell repertoires in COVID-19. Study as a whole: Samples representing acute and convalescent COVID-19 were sourced from the United States, Italy and Spain. T cells, B-cell-depleted T cells, or PBMCs supplied cDNA or gDNA.

Material for sequencing was peripheral blood. This clonotype was sampled from a human donor in a cohort sampled during active COVID-19.

Here the CDR3 DNA reads TGTGCCAGTAGTATGACAGGGGGTGGCTATGGCTACACCTTC. Amino acids: CASSMTGGGYGYTF. The rearrangement joins TRBV19 to TRBJ1-2, with TRBD1 identical over 9 bases. CDR1 and CDR2 (germline): LNHDA, SQIVND (reference sequence). The V gene end was trimmed by 3 bases and the J gene end by 4 bases; junction bases not matched to a gene: 3. The CDR3 runs 14 residues.